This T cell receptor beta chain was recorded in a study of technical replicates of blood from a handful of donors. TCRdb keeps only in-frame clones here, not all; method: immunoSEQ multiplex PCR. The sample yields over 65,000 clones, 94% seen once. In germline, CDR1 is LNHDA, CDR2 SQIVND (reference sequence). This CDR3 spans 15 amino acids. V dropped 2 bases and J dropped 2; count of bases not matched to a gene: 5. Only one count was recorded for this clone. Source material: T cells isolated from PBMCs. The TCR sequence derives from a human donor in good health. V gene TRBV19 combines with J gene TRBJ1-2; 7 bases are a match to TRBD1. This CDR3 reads CASSIQDRPNYGYTF. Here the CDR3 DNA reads TGTGCCAGTAGTATACAGGACAGGCCGAACTATGGCTACACCTTC.